This T cell receptor beta chain originates from a study of blood T cell repertoires in COVID-19 (dated by TCRdb to 2019 to 2021). For context, the study as a whole: Samples from collaborators originated in the United States, Italy and Spain and spanned both the acute and convalescent phases of COVID-19. The prospective study material was composed of cDNA or gDNA derived from T cells, B-cell-depleted T cells, or PBMCs. Sample metadata almost always included a de-identified subject ID, COVID-19 status, age in years and sex. Where available, HLA class I and class II types were taken from metadata supplied by the sample provider and were not determined by assay-based typing. Samples came from the ongoing ImmuneRACE study (first 160 participants) plus 1,254 subjects from 6 global collaborators. The dataset comprised deeply sampled blood TCRbeta repertoires from subjects exposed to, actively infected with, or recovered from COVID-19. The repertoires were made available in a free public database intended to serve as a resource for research on the immune response to SARS-CoV-2.

About this clone: Its antigen remains undetermined. No much larger clone exists at a distance of one base, and base qualities are not known.

CDR1 SGDLS and CDR2 YYNGEE are derived from the germline V gene. Its CDR3 holds 17 amino acids, cysteine through phenylalanine. The entry retains the CDR3 DNA only, 51 bases that are in frame from base 1. Relative to germline, V is missing 3 bases and J is missing 0 bases, with 7 bases of the junction outside any gene match. The study at large found these results: Clinical and demographic metadata were provided uncurated, with the amount varying by source and participant.

Each collaborating institution followed its own protocols to collect whole blood in K2EDTA tubes. For TCRbeta analysis, collaborators shipped samples in one of three forms: frozen whole blood, isolated PBMCs, or DNA extracted from either of those sample types. The immunoSEQ Assay, a bias-controlled multiplex PCR, was used to amplify TCRbeta CDR3 regions from genomic DNA. In the authors' own workflow: The number of nucleated cells in each sample was estimated by amplification of reference gene primers within the assay. To quantify the absolute abundance of each unique TCRbeta CDR3 rearrangement, sequence reads were collapsed and filtered. For each sample, productive Simpson clonality was calculated by taking the square root of Simpson's diversity index across productive rearrangements. In TCRdb, the immuneACCESS table is reduced to in-frame sequences with V and J assigned. These tables do not hold every clone; where another copy was compared, an unresolved V gene accounts for under half, and the others remain unexplained. D and trimming were read from the DNA, whereas the V and J calls and clone size are those reported in that table. This sample is represented by 65,000 to 85,000 clones; 89% of them were singletons. The leading ten clones occupy 8.2% of the sample.

The source of this sequence is a man in his fifties or sixties with active COVID-19. The sample comprised peripheral blood. The receptor chain draws on TRBV9 and TRBJ1-3; 9 central nucleotides agree with TRBD1. The CDR3 region reads CASSARDRAFSGNTIYF. The DNA reads as follows: TGTGCCAGCAGCGCGCGGGACAGGGCCTTCTCTGGAAACACCATATATTTT.